Shown below are 24 T cell receptor beta chains from a single sample sequenced in a study of blood T cells in healthy people across ages (dated by TCRdb to between 2015 and 2017). The library relied on 5' RACE. This sample was sequenced with an Illumina HiSeq 2500. A second about 7 to 11 cycle PCR used a sample-barcoded 5' primer and a J-beta primer mix. TCRdb itself trimmed the public reads at Q25 with fastp, ran MiXCR and retained productive beta chains. Merged by CDR3 protein, the rows form single entries marked with the most common genes and DNA. For this sample there are about 730,000 distinct CDR3 sequences; roughly 45% appear just once. Less than 25% of the sample comes from the top ten. The sequencing sample was made of blood. The receptors were gathered from a woman aged 55-70 years in good health.

V is TRBV4-1 and J is TRBJ2-3; 9 nucleotides match TRBD1. The ends lost 3 bases at V and 4 bases at J; junction bases unmatched: 5. Germline V CDR1 and CDR2: MGHRA, YSYEKL. CDR3 size: 15 residues. As DNA, the CDR3 is TGCGCCAGCAGCCAGGGGGACAGGGTTTCAGATACGCAGTATTTT. It encodes CASSQGDRVSDTQYF.

V usage is TRBV2 and J usage is TRBJ1-1; 8 nucleotides align to TRBD1. Germline V lookup: CDR1 SNHLY, CDR2 FYNNEI. V lost 6 bases and J lost 4; bases outside the gene matches: 4. This CDR3 contains 13 residues. This CDR3 reads CASSGDRGTEAFF. The CDR3 DNA is TGTGCCAGCAGCGGAGACAGGGGCACTGAAGCTTTCTTT. The full variable domain, rest sourced from reference TRBV2 and TRBJ1-1, is EPEVTQTPSHQVTQMGQEVILRCVPISNHLYFYWYRQILGQKVEFLVSFYNNEISEKSEIFDDQFSVERPDGSNFTLKIRSTKLEDSAMYFCASSGDRGTEAFFGQGTRLTVV.

This clonotype was seen only a few times. The J gene is TRBJ2-7, the V gene TRBV7-2, with no clear D. The length of the CDR3 is 13 residues. Germline assignment: CDR1 SGHTA and CDR2 FQGNSA. The V end was cut by 3 bases, the J end by 2 bases, with 8 bases between. This chain's CDR3 is CASSFSGPYEQYF. The CDR3 DNA follows: TGTGCCAGCAGCTTCTCCGGACCCTACGAGCAGTACTTC.

A few counts support this clonotype. The chain combines TRBV28 with TRBJ2-3; D gene ambiguous. This CDR3 has 14 residues. The V and J ends lost 6 bases and 7 bases respectively, with 17 bases between them. Germline V CDR1 and CDR2: MDHEN, SYDVKM. In DNA, the CDR3 is TGTGCCAGCAGCCCGGCCCCGCCCGTGAATACGCAGTATTTT. Its protein is CASSPAPPVNTQYF.

About this clonotype itself: A much larger clone sits a single nucleotide away, making a read error possible. This chain links TRBV7-6 with TRBJ2-1; no reliable D call. Trimming shortened V by 1 base and J by 0 bases, and 7 bases separated the two germline ends. This CDR3 spans 15 amino acids. Germline V lookup: CDR1 SGHVS, CDR2 FNYEAQ. In DNA, the CDR3 is TGTGCCAGCAGCTTAGTCTGGAGCTCCTACAATGAGCAGTTCTTC. It specifies CASSLVWSSYNEQFF.

This clonotype has more than one count but fewer than ten. This chain joins TRBV6-2 or TRBV6-3 and TRBJ2-7; D is undetermined. The germline CDR1 and CDR2 sequences are MNHEY and SVGEGT. CDR3 length: 15 amino acids. The V gene lost 5 bases and the J gene lost 2 bases, with 16 bases spanning the gap. Written as DNA, the CDR3 is TGTGCCAGCAGTACTCCAGTTCGTCGAGCCTACGAGCAGTACTTC. It translates to CASSTPVRRAYEQYF.

In its sample, this clonotype was seen a few times. Written as DNA, the CDR3 is TGTGCCAGCAGCGTGACAGGGACGTCCTACGAGCAGTACTTC. Amino acid sequence: CASSVTGTSYEQYF. The chain joins TRBV9 to TRBJ2-7; TRBD1 matches 7 bases. This CDR3 is built from 14 residues. V lost 2 bases to trimming and J lost 1 base; unmatched junction nucleotides: 3. The germline CDR1 and CDR2 sequences are SGDLS and YYNGEE.

This chain connects TRBV20-1 to TRBJ2-1, with a weak D call TRBD2 (6 bases). CDR1 DFQATT and CDR2 SNEGSKA come from the germline V gene (reference sequence). The CDR3 length is 13 residues. V lost 0 bases and J lost 8, with 11 bases in between. CDR3 loop: CSARDGSGDEQFF. For the CDR3, the DNA is TGCAGTGCTAGAGATGGGTCGGGGGATGAGCAGTTCTTC.

In this sample, this clonotype turned up once. This sequence joins TRBV28 and TRBJ2-2; maybe TRBD1 (6 bases). V dropped 5 bases and J dropped 3 bases, with 13 bases sitting between them. The germline gives CDR1 MDHEN, CDR2 SYDVKM. This CDR3 comprises 15 residues. In nucleotides, the CDR3 is TGTGCCAGCAGTCCTGGACAGAGAGACACCGGGGAGCTGTTTTTT. Translating gives CASSPGQRDTGELFF.

The chain recombines TRBV6-6 with TRBJ2-1; 8 bases match TRBD1. Per the germline V gene, CDR1 is MNHNY and CDR2 is SVGAGI (reference sequence). This CDR3 comprises 14 residues. The V and J ends lost 5 bases and 9 bases, in that order; junction bases with no gene match: 9. The CDR3 region is CASSPGQEKTEQFF. DNA of the CDR3: TGTGCCAGCAGTCCGGGACAGGAGAAAACTGAGCAGTTCTTC.

The chain carries TRBV4-3 and TRBJ2-2; D remains ambiguous. The germline CDR1 and CDR2 sequences are LGHNA and YSLEER. The CDR3 contains 14 residues. Trimming removed 2 bases from V and 4 bases from J, with 8 bases in between. CDR3 amino acids: CASSQPTGTGELFF. The CDR3 DNA follows: TGCGCCAGCAGCCAACCAACGGGCACCGGGGAGCTGTTTTTT.

In its sample, this clonotype was seen once. This chain connects TRBV4-2 to TRBJ2-3; D perhaps matches TRBD1 (5 bases). The CDR3 extends over 15 amino acids. V was trimmed by 0 bases and J by 2 bases, leaving 9 bases between them. The V gene's germline CDR1 is LGHNA and CDR2 YNFKEQ. As DNA, the CDR3 is TGTGCCAGCAGCCAAGATGGACATTTCACAGATACGCAGTATTTT. This codes for CASSQDGHFTDTQYF.

This clonotype was detected ten times or more. The chain uses TRBV5-1 and TRBJ2-1; the match to TRBD2 covers 10 bases. Germline lookup yields CDR1 SGHRS and CDR2 YFSETQ. The CDR3 length is 15 residues. V lost 4 bases, J lost 4 bases, and 5 bases stayed unmatched. CDR3 loop: CASSSISGGYNEQFF. CDR3 bases: TGCGCCAGCAGCAGTATTAGCGGGGGGTACAATGAGCAGTTCTTC. The complete variable domain, with remaining parts taken from reference TRBV5-1 and TRBJ2-1, reads KAGVTQTPRYLIKTRGQQVTLSCSPISGHRSVSWYQQTPGQGLQFLFEYFSETQRNKGNFPGRFSGRQFSNSRSEMNVSTLELGDSALYLCASSSISGGYNEQFFGPGTRLTVL.

In this sample, this clonotype turned up a few times. V gene TRBV21-1 combines with J gene TRBJ2-1; TRBD2 reflects the table's D call only, with no check against the DNA. TRBV21-1 is recorded as a pseudogene. This CDR3 spans 16 amino acids. The CDR3, as DNA: TGTGCCAGCAGCTCTTCCGGAGCGGGCCCCGCGGATGAGCAGTTCTTC. Residues: CASSSSGAGPADEQFF.

In its sample, this clonotype was seen once. V usage is TRBV5-6 and J usage is TRBJ2-7, with unresolved D. The CDR3 length is 14 residues. The V end lost 4 bases, the J end lost 0 bases, and 11 bases lay between the germline ends. Germline assignment: CDR1 SGHDT and CDR2 YYEEEE. The CDR3 DNA reads as TGTGCCAGCAGCCATAGATGGCCCTCCTACGAGCAGTACTTC. This encodes CASSHRWPSYEQYF. Filled out from reference TRBV5-6 and TRBJ2-7, the complete variable domain reads DAGVTQSPTHLIKTRGQQVTLRCSPKSGHDTVSWYQQALGQGPQFIFQYYEEEERQRGNFPDRFSGHQFPNYSSELNVNALLLGDSALYLCASSHRWPSYEQYFGPGTRLTVT.

The gene calls are TRBV2 and TRBJ2-7; TRBD1 matches 10 bases. V gave up 8 bases and J gave up 7 bases; unmatched junction bases: 14. The CDR3 length is 15 residues. CDR1 and CDR2 from the germline V gene are SNHLY and FYNNEI. CDR3 in amino acids: CASLSRTGGYNEQYF. The CDR3 DNA reads TGTGCCAGCTTATCCCGGACAGGGGGTTACAATGAGCAGTACTTC. The complete variable domain, with remaining parts taken from reference TRBV2 and TRBJ2-7, reads EPEVTQTPSHQVTQMGQEVILRCVPISNHLYFYWYRQILGQKVEFLVSFYNNEISEKSEIFDDQFSVERPDGSNFTLKIRSTKLEDSAMYFCASLSRTGGYNEQYFGPGTRLTVT.

The J gene is TRBJ2-3, the V gene TRBV12-3 or TRBV12-4, with TRBD2 matching 9 bases. The CDR3 spans 16 residues. Germline trimming cut 6 bases from V and 6 bases from J; bases unmatched to any gene: 13. The CDR3 nucleotides read TGTGCCAGCAGGGATTCGGGCGGGGGGGCCCGGGATACGCAGTATTTT. Its translation is CASRDSGGGARDTQYF.

The chain has TRBV7-8 and TRBJ2-7; D gene uncertain. Looked up from germline, CDR1 is SGHVS and CDR2 is FQNEAQ. V lost 0 bases and J 5 bases, leaving 5 bases between the germline ends. The length of the CDR3 is 12 residues. Here the CDR3 DNA reads TGTGCCAGCAGCTTAGCCAAGAACGAGCAGTACTTC. Translated, it gives CASSLAKNEQYF.

The V and J genes are TRBV20-1 and TRBJ1-2, with no clear D. Per germline, CDR1 DFQATT and CDR2 SNEGSKA (reference sequence). The CDR3 loop spans 12 amino acids. Trimming shortened V by 4 bases and J by 0 bases, and 6 bases separated the two germline ends. CDR3: CSATDTNYGYTF. In DNA form, the CDR3 reads TGCAGTGCTACCGACACTAACTATGGCTACACCTTC.

V is TRBV7-3 and J is TRBJ2-7; D ambiguous. The CDR3 loop spans 15 amino acids. Per germline, CDR1 SGHTA and CDR2 FQGTGA. Trimming left V 2 bases short and J 4 bases short, with 15 bases between. The CDR3 nucleotides read TGTGCCAGCAGCTTATTCGACGGACCCCAGTACGAGCAGTACTTC. It is translated as CASSLFDGPQYEQYF.

This clonotype has at least ten counts. The chain links TRBV12-3 or TRBV12-4 to TRBJ2-3; tentatively, D is TRBD1 (5 bases). The V gene lost 10 bases and the J gene lost 1 base, with 6 bases spanning the gap. The CDR3 consists of 11 residues. The CDR3, as DNA: TGTGCCACCAGGGGCACAGATACGCAGTATTTT. As protein: CATRGTDTQYF.

This clonotype was observed at least ten times. The rearrangement joins TRBV6-5 to TRBJ2-3; 10 bases align to TRBD2. The CDR3 runs 15 residues. Germline loops: CDR1 MNHEY, CDR2 SVGAGI. Unmatched junction bases numbered 8, after V lost 7 bases and J lost 4 bases. The CDR3 sequence: CASTTTSGESDTQYF. In nucleotides, the CDR3 is TGTGCCAGCACCACAACTAGCGGGGAGTCAGATACGCAGTATTTT.

The rearrangement joins TRBV4-3 to TRBJ2-1, with TRBD2 matching 13 bases. The end of the DNA is better explained by TRBJ2-7, so the J call may be wrong. Germline values: CDR1 LGHNA, CDR2 YSLEER. CDR3 length equals 17 residues. The CDR3 loop reads CASSPRLAGGSYNEQYF. The CDR3 nucleotides are TGCGCCAGCAGCCCAAGACTAGCGGGAGGCTCCTACAATGAGCAGTACTTC.

This rearrangement joins TRBV21-1 to TRBJ2-7; no check of the table's D call, TRBD2, against the DNA was made. TRBV21-1 is noted as a pseudogene. This CDR3 contains 19 residues. CDR3 in amino acids: CASSKVGLAGGRVGDEQYF. CDR3 bases: TGTGCCAGCAGCAAAGTGGGACTAGCGGGGGGCCGTGTGGGGGACGAGCAGTACTTC.